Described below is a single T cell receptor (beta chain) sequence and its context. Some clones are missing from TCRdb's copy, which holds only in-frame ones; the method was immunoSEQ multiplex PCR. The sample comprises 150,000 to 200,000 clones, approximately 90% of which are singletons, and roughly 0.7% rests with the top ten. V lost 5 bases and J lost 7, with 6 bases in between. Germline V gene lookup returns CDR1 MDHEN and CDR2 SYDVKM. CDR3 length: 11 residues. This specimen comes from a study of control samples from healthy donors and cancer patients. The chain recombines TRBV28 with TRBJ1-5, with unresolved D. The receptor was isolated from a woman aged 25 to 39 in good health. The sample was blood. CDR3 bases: TGTGCCAGCAGTACGGAGCAGCCCCAGCATTTT. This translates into CASSTEQPQHF.